This paragraph reports one T cell receptor beta chain. The antigen remains undetermined. The record originates from a study of cytomegalovirus exposure and HLA in healthy donors. The study's findings and limits: Under in vitro conditions, a few CMV-associated chains were confirmed as specific for CMV antigens. A reported reduction in N-insertions relative to the roughly 610-donor mean was seen in an Asian-associated ancestry cluster in a later analysis.

It was with 60 Vbeta and 13 Jbeta primers that the PCR ran. The assay was immunoSEQ multiplex PCR, and TCRdb's table has in-frame clones only and misses some. Among 130,000 or so clones, approximately 8.9% were seen once, and the ten largest hold approximately 7.5%. This CDR3 contains 13 residues. V was trimmed by 4 bases and J by 4 bases, leaving 11 bases between them. Germline assignment: CDR1 SGHNT and CDR2 YYREEE (reference sequence). The sequence came from a woman aged 40 to 50 in good health and CMV-seropositive. Sample: PBMCs. V gene TRBV5-4 combines with J gene TRBJ1-2; no reliable D call. The CDR3 nucleotides read TGTGCCAGCAGCCCCGGAGATTTCTATGGCTACACCTTC. Translation: CASSPGDFYGYTF. The full variable domain, in which reference TRBV5-4 and TRBJ1-2 provide the parts outside the CDR3, is ETGVTQSPTHLIKTRGQQVTLRCSSQSGHNTVSWYQQALGQGPQFIFQYYREEENGRGNFPPRFSGLQFPNYSSELNVNALELDDSALYLCASSPGDFYGYTFGSGTRLTVV.